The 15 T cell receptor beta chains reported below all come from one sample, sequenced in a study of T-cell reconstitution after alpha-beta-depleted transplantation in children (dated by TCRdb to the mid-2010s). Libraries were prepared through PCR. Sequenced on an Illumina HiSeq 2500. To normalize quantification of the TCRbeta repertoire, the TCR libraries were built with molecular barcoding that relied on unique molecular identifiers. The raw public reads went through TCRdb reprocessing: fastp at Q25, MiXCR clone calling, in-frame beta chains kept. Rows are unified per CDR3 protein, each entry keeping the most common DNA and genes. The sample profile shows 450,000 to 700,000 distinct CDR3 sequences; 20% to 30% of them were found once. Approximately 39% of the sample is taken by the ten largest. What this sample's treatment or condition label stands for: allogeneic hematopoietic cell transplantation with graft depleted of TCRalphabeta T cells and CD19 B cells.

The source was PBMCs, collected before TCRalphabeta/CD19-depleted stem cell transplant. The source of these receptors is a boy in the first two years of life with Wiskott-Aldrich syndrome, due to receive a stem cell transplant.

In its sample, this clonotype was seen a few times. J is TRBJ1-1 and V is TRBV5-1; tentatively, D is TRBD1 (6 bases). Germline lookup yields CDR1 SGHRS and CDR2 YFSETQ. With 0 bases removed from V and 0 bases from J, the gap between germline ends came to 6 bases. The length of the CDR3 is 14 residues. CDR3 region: CASSLEGVNTEAFF. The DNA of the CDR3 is TGCGCCAGCAGCTTGGAGGGGGTGAACACTGAAGCTTTCTTT. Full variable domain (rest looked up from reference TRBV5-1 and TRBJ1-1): KAGVTQTPRYLIKTRGQQVTLSCSPISGHRSVSWYQQTPGQGLQFLFEYFSETQRNKGNFPGRFSGRQFSNSRSEMNVSTLELGDSALYLCASSLEGVNTEAFFGQGTRLTVV.

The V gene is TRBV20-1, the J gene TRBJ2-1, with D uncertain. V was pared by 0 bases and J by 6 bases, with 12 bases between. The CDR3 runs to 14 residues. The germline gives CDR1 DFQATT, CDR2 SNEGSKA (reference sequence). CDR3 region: CSAREKPRANEQFF. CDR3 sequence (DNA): TGCAGTGCTAGAGAGAAGCCTAGGGCCAATGAGCAGTTCTTC.

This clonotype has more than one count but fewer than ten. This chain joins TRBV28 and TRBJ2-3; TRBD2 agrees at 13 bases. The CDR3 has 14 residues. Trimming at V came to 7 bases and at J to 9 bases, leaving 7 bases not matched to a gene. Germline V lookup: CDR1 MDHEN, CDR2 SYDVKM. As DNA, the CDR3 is TGTGCCAGCACCCGGACTAGCGGGAGTGAAACGCAGTATTTT. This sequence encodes CASTRTSGSETQYF.

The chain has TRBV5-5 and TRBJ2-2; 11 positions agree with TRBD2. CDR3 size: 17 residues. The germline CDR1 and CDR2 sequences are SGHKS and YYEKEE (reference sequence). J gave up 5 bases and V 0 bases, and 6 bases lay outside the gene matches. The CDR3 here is CASSLEIAGGRTGELFF. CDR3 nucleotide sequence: TGTGCCAGCAGCTTGGAAATAGCGGGAGGGCGGACCGGGGAGCTGTTTTTT.

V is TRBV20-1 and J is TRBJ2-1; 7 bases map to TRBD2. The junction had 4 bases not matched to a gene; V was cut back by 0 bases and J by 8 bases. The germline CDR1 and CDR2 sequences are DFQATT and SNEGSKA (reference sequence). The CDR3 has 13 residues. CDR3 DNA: TGCAGTGCTAGAGATCCCACTAGCGATGAGCAGTTCTTC. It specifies CSARDPTSDEQFF.

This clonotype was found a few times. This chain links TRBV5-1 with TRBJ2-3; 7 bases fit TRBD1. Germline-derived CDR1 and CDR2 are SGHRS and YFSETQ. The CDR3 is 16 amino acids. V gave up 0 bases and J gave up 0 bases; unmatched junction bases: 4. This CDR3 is CASSLVGTASTDTQYF. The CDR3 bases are TGCGCCAGCAGCTTGGTAGGGACAGCTAGCACAGATACGCAGTATTTT.

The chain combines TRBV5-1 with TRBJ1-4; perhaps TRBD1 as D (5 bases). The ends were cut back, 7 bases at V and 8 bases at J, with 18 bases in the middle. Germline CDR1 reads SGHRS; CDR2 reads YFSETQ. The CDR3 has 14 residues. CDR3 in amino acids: CASSLTVGVEKLFF. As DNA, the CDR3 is TGCGCCAGCTCCCTGACAGTCGGCGTGGAAAAACTGTTTTTT.

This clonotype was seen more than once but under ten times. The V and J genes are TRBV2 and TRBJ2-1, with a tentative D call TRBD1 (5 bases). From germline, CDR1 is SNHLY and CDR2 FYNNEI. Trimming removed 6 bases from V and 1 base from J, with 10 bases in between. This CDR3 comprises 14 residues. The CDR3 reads CASSRDLSYNEQFF. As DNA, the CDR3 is TGTGCCAGCAGCAGGGATCTTTCCTACAATGAGCAGTTCTTC.

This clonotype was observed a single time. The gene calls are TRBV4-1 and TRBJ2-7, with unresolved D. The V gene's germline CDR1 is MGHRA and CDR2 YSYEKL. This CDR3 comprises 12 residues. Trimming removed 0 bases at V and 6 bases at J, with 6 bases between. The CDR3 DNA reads TGCGCCAGCAGCCAAGACTGGGGCGAGCAGTACTTC. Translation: CASSQDWGEQYF.

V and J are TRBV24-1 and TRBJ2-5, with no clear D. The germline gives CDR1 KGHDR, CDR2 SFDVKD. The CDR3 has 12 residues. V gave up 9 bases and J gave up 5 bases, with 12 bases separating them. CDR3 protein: CATASDSETQYF. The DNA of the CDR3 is TGTGCCACCGCAAGTGACTCTGAGACCCAGTACTTC.

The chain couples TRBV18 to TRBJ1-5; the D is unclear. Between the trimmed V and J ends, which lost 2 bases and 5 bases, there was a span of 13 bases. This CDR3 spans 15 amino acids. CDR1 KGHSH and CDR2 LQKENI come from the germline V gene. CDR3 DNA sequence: TGTGCCAGCTCACCAACAGCAGGAGGAGATCAGCCCCAGCATTTT. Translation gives CASSPTAGGDQPQHF.

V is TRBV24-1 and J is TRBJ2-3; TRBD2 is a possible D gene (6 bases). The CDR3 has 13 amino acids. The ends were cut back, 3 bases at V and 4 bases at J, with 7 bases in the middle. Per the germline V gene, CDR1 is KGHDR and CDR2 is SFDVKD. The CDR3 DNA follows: TGTGCCACCAGTGATCCGGGGGCAGATACGCAGTATTTT. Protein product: CATSDPGADTQYF.

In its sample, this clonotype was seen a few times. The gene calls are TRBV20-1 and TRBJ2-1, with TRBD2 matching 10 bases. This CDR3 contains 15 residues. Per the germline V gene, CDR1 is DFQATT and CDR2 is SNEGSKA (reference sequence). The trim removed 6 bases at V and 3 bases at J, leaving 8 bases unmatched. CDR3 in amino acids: CSAEGASGSYNEQFF. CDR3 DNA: TGCAGTGCGGAGGGGGCTAGCGGGAGCTACAATGAGCAGTTCTTC.

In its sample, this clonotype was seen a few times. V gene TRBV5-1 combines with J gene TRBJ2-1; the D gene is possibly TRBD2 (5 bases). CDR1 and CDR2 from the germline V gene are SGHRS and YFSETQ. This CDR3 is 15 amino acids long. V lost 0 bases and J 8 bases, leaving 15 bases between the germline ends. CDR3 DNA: TGCGCCAGCAGCTTGGCCGTTGGACTGGATTATGAGCAGTTCTTC. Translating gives CASSLAVGLDYEQFF.

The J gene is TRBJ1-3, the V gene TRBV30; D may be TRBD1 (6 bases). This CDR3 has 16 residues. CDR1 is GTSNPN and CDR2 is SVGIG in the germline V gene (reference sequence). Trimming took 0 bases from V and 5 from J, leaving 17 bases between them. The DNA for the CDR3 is TGTGCCTGGAGTGTAAAAAGGCGGCAGGGGAGAAACACCATATATTTT. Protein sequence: CAWSVKRRQGRNTIYF.